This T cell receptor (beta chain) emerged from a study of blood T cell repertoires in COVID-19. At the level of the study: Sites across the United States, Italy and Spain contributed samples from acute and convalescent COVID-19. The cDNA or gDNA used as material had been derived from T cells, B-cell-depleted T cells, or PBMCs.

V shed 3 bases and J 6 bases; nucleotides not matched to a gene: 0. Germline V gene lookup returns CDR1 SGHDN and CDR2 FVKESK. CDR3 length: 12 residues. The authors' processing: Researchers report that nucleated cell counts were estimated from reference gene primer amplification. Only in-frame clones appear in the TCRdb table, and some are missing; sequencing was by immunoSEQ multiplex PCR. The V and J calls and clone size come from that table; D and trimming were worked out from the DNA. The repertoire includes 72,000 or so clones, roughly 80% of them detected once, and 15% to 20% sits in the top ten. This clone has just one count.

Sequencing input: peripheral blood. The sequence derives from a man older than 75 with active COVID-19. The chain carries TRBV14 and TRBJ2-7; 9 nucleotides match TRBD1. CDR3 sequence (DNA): TGTGCCAGCAGCCAGGACAGGGGCGAGCAGTACTTC. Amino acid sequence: CASSQDRGEQYF.